This entry concerns a single T cell receptor beta chain. Authors' methods: Reference gene primer amplification gave nucleated cell count estimates. Method: immunoSEQ multiplex PCR; TCRdb's copy keeps in-frame clones and lacks some. V and J calls plus clone size are reproduced from that table; the DNA served to infer D and trimming. The sample has around 140,000 clones, roughly 91% seen once; the top ten hold just under 3%. The sample is drawn from a study of blood T cell repertoires in COVID-19. Study-wide context: Spain, Italy and the United States supplied samples that represented acute and convalescent COVID-19. T cells, B-cell-depleted T cells, or PBMCs provided the cDNA or gDNA that served as material.

Sequenced material: peripheral blood. This clonotype originated in a man between 60 and 75 years old with active or convalescent COVID-19.

CDR3 in amino acids: CASSPRQGAEQYF. Here the CDR3 DNA reads TGCGCCAGCAGCCCCCGACAGGGCGCCGAGCAGTACTTC. This chain links TRBV4-3 with TRBJ2-7; 7 bases match TRBD1. Germline CDR1 reads LGHNA; CDR2 reads YSLEER. J gave up 6 bases and V 4 bases, and 6 bases lay outside the gene matches. The CDR3 is 13 amino acids.